This is a list of T cell receptor beta chains from one sample in a study of radiotherapy plus CTLA-4 blockade in lung cancer. The assay was immunoSEQ multiplex PCR, and TCRdb's table has in-frame clones only and misses some. Seen here are 58,000 or so clones, 70% to 80% observed once, and the top ten hold roughly 17%. The specimen was peripheral blood, collected from a patient treated with radiotherapy plus ipilimumab. These receptors originate from a human donor with non-small cell lung cancer who had a complete response to radiotherapy plus ipilimumab. Both conserved end residues are part of each CDR3.

CDR3 length: 16
J gene: TRBJ2-1
V gene: TRBV7-9
CDR3 protein: CASSHPAGLATNEQFF

CDR3 length: 14
J gene: TRBJ2-7
V gene: TRBV5-5
CDR3 protein: CASSLRQVLYEQYF

CDR3 length: 15
J gene: TRBJ2-3
V gene: TRBV9
CDR3 protein: CASAGPGLSTDTQYF

CDR3 length: 16
J gene: TRBJ1-3
V gene: TRBV28
CDR3 protein: CASSVHRGRRGNTIYF

CDR3 length: 16
J gene: TRBJ2-1
V gene: TRBV7-2
CDR3 protein: CASSPRWGTGNYEQFF

CDR3 length: 13
J gene: TRBJ2-3
V gene: TRBV27
CDR3 protein: CASSLARGDTQYF

CDR3 length: 18
J gene: TRBJ1-1
V gene: TRBV18
CDR3 protein: CASSPRAGTKTMNTEAFF

CDR3 length: 15
J gene: TRBJ1-2
V gene: TRBV6-5
CDR3 protein: CASSGGPGRRYGYTF

CDR3 length: 13
J gene: TRBJ1-1
V gene: TRBV5-4
CDR3 protein: CASSLTGGTEAFF

CDR3 length: 15
J gene: TRBJ2-1
V gene: TRBV4-3
CDR3 protein: CASSQDRGSYNEQFF

CDR3 length: 14
J gene: TRBJ1-4
V gene: TRBV13
CDR3 protein: CASSSDRGREKLFF

CDR3 length: 15
J gene: TRBJ1-6
V gene: TRBV15
CDR3 protein: CATSIGTEKSSPLHF

CDR3 length: 13
J gene: TRBJ2-7
V gene: TRBV7-6
CDR3 protein: CASSSLEDSEQYF

CDR3 length: 16
J gene: TRBJ2-3
V gene: TRBV9
CDR3 protein: CASSARGLSVTDTQYF

CDR3 length: 15
J gene: TRBJ1-6
V gene: TRBV15
CDR3 protein: CATSRVDRGRSPLHF